These T cell receptor beta chains were read from a single sample in a study of blood T cell repertoires in COVID-19. The data were produced by immunoSEQ multiplex PCR, yet TCRdb's version contains in-frame clones alone and is incomplete. The table includes over 200,000 clones, about 83% detected once. Sequenced: peripheral blood. The receptor source for this set is a woman aged 25 to 39 with COVID-19, enrolled during active disease. The CDR3 runs from the conserved cysteine through the conserved F or W. The D gene is left open where the match is weak. Only part of the rows carry a size: once, few, many, or a class if the clone is expanded.

TRBJ2-5,TRBV18,.,.,TGTGCCAGCTCACCGGGGCTCGGGGAGACCCAGTACTTC,CASSPGLGETQYF
TRBJ2-5,TRBV11-2,.,.,TGTGCCAGCAGCTTAGATCACCCTCCGGGTCTCGAGACCCAGTACTTC,CASSLDHPPGLETQYF
TRBJ1-5,TRBV18,.,TRBD1,TGTGCCAGCTCAGAGGGACAGTCTAGCAATCAGCCCCAGCATTTT,CASSEGQSSNQPQHF
TRBJ2-7,TRBV5-1,.,TRBD1,TGCGCCAGCAGCTTGTCTTTCAGCGGAACAGGGGACGAGCAGTACTTC,CASSLSFSGTGDEQYF
TRBJ1-1,TRBV27,.,.,TGTGCCAGCAGGGGGGGACGGGGGAACACTGAAGCTTTCTTT,CASRGGRGNTEAFF
TRBJ1-3,TRBV10-3,.,.,TGTGCCATCAGTGAGTCGGACCCCAGGGGTGCCTCTGGAAACACCATATATTTT,CAISESDPRGASGNTIYF
TRBJ2-7,TRBV7-9,.,TRBD1,TGTGCCAGCAGCCCCAGACAGGGCTACGAGCAGTACTTC,CASSPRQGYEQYF
TRBJ2-1,TRBV7-2,.,.,TGTGCCAGCACCCCTGGCGGCTGGTCCTACAATGAGCAGTTCTTC,CASTPGGWSYNEQFF
TRBJ1-2,TRBV28,.,.,TGTGCCAGCACAGAAACAGGGCAGGCGGTCCCCTATGGCTACACCTTC,CASTETGQAVPYGYTF
TRBJ1-5,TRBV23-1,.,.,TGCGCCAGCACTATGACAGGAGATAACAGCAATCAGCCCCAGCATTTT,CASTMTGDNSNQPQHF
TRBJ2-7,TRBV7-9,.,TRBD1,TGTGCCAGCAGCTCGTCGACAGGGCCCGAGCAGTACTTC,CASSSSTGPEQYF
TRBJ2-1,TRBV29-1,.,TRBD2,TGCAGCGCAAGAGGGACTAGCGGGATTAATGAGCAGTTCTTC,CSARGTSGINEQFF
TRBJ1-4,TRBV5-4,.,.,TGTGCCAGCAGCTTGGCAGGGACTAATGAAAAACTGTTTTTT,CASSLAGTNEKLFF
TRBJ1-4,TRBV29-1,once,TRBD1,TGCAGCGCTTGGACAGGGTCCGGCGAACTGTTTTTT,CSAWTGSGELFF
TRBJ2-3,TRBV5-4,.,TRBD2,TGTGCCAGCAGCTCCCCGGGACTAGATATGGATACGCAGTATTTT,CASSSPGLDMDTQYF